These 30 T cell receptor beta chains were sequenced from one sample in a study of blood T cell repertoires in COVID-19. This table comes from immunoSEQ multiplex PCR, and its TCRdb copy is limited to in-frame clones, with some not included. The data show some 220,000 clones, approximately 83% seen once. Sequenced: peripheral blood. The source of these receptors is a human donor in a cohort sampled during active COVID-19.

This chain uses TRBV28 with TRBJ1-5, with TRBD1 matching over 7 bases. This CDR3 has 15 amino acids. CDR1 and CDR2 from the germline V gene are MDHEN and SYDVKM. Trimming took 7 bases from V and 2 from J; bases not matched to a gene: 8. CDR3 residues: CASTPTGLGNQPQHF. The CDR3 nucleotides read TGTGCCAGCACCCCGACAGGGCTCGGCAATCAGCCCCAGCATTTT.

The CDR3 loop is CASSPGQGANSPLHF. In DNA, the CDR3 is TGTGCCAGCAGTCCGGGACAGGGGGCAAATTCACCCCTCCACTTT. V and J are TRBV27 and TRBJ1-6; 12 positions match TRBD1. This CDR3 has 15 amino acids. The V and J ends lost 5 bases and 7 bases, in that order; junction bases with no gene match: 3. Germline V CDR1 and CDR2: MNHEY, SMNVEV (reference sequence).

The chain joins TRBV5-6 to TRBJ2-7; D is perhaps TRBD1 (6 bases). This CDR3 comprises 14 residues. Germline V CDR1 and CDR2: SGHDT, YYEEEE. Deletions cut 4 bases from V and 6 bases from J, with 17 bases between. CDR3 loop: CASSVGTGRGEQYF. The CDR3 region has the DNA TGTGCCAGCAGCGTAGGTACAGGGAGAGGCGAGCAGTACTTC.

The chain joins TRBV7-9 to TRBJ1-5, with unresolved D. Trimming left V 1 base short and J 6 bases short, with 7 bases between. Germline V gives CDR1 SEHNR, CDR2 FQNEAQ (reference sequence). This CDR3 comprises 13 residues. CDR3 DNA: TGTGCCAGCAGCTTAGGGTGGAGTCAGCCCCAGCATTTT. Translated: CASSLGWSQPQHF.

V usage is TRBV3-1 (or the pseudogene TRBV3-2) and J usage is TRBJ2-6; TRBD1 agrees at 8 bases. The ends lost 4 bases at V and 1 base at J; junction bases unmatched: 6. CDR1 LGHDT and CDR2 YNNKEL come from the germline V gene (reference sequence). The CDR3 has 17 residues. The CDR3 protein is CASSLGTGFSGANVLTF. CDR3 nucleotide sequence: TGTGCCAGCAGCCTCGGGACAGGCTTTTCTGGGGCCAACGTCCTGACTTTC.

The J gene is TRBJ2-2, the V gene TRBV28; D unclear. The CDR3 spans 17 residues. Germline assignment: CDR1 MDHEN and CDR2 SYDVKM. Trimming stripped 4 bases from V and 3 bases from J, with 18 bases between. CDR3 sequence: CASSSFSGFAYTGELFF. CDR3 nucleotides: TGTGCCAGCAGTTCGTTTTCCGGGTTCGCCTACACCGGGGAGCTGTTTTTT.

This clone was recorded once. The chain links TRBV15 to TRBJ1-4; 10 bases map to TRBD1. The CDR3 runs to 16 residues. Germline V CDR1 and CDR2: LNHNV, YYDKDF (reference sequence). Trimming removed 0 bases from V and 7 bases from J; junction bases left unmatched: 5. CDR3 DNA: TGTGCCACCAGCAGAGATCGAGGACAGGGGGGTGAAAAACTGTTTTTT. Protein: CATSRDRGQGGEKLFF.

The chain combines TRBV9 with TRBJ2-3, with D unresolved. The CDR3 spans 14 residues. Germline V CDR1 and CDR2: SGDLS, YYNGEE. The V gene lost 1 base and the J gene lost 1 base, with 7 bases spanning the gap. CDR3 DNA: TGTGCCAGCAGCGTAAAGCCTGGCACAGATACGCAGTATTTT. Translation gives CASSVKPGTDTQYF.

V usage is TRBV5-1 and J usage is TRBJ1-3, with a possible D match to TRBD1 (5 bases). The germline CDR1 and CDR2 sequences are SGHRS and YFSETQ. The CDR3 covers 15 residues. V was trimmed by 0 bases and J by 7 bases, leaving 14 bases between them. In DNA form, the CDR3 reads TGCGCCAGCAGCTTGGACACGGGGGAGTTCAACACCATATATTTT. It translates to CASSLDTGEFNTIYF.

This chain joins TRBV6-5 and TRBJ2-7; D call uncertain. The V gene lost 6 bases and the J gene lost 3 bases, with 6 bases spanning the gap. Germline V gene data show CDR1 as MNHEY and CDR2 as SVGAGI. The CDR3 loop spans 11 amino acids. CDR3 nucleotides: TGTGCCAGCAGCTCCGTCTACGAGCAGTACTTC. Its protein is CASSSVYEQYF.

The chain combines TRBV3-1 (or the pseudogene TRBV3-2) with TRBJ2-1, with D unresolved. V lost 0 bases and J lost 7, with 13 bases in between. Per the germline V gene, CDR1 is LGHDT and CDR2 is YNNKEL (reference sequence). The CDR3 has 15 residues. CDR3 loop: CASSQDPSNWNEQFF. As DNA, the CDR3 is TGTGCCAGCAGCCAAGACCCCTCAAACTGGAATGAGCAGTTCTTC.

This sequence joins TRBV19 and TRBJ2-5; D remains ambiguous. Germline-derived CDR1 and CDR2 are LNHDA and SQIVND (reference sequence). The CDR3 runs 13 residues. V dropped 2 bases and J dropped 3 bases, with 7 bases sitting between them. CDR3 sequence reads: CASSILGKETQYF. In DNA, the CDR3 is TGTGCCAGTAGTATACTAGGAAAAGAGACCCAGTACTTC.

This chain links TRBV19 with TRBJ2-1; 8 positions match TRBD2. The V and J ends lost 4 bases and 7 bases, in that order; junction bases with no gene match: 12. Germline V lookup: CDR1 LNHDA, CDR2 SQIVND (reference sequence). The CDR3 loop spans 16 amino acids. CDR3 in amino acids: CASSNQAGVEGNEQFF. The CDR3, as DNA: TGTGCCAGTAGTAATCAAGCGGGAGTCGAGGGGAATGAGCAGTTCTTC.

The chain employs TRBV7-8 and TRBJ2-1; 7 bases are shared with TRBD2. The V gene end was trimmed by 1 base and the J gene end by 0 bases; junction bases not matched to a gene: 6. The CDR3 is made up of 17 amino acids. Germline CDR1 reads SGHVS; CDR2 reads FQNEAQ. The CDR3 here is CASSLGLRTSSYNEQFF. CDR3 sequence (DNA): TGTGCCAGCAGCTTAGGTCTAAGGACTAGCTCCTACAATGAGCAGTTCTTC.

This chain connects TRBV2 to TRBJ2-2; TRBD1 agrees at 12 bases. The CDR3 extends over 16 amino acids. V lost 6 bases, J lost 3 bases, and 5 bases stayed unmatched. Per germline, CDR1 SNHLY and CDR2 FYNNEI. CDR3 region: CASRGTGGADTGELFF. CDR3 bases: TGTGCCAGCAGGGGGACAGGGGGCGCAGACACCGGGGAGCTGTTTTTT.

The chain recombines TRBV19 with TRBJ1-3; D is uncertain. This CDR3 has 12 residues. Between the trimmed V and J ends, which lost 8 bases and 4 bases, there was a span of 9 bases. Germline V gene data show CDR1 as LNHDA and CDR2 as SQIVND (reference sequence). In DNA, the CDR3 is TGTGCCAGTTCCCTTGGCGGAAACACCATATATTTT. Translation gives CASSLGGNTIYF. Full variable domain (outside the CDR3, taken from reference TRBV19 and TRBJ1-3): DGGITQSPKYLFRKEGQNVTLSCEQNLNHDAMYWYRQDPGQGLRLIYYSQIVNDFQKGDIAEGYSVSREKKESFPLTVTSAQKNPTAFYLCASSLGGNTIYFGEGSWLTVV.

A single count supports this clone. In DNA form, the CDR3 reads TGCAGCGTGCTGGACAGGGGACTAGCGGGAGTCAATGAGCAGTTCTTC. Translation: CSVLDRGLAGVNEQFF. The J gene is TRBJ2-1, the V gene TRBV29-1; 14 positions match TRBD2. From germline, CDR1 is SQVTM and CDR2 ANQGSEA. The CDR3 totals 16 residues. V lost 6 bases and J lost 6; bases outside the gene matches: 10.

CDR3 residues: CASSSDRGPNQPQHF. The CDR3 coding sequence is TGTGCCAGCAGCTCCGACAGGGGTCCCAATCAGCCCCAGCATTTT. The rearrangement links TRBV27 to TRBJ1-5, with 8 positions matching TRBD1. The CDR3 sequence is 15 residues long. The V segment lost 6 bases and the J segment 3 bases; nucleotides outside the gene matches: 7. CDR1 is MNHEY, CDR2 SMNVEV, per germline (reference sequence).

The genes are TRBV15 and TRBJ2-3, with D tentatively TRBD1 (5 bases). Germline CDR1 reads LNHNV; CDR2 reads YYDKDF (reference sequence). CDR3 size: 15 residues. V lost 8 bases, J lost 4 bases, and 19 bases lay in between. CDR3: CATSSGAGSSDTQYF. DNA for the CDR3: TGTGCCACCTCCTCTGGGGCAGGTTCGTCAGATACGCAGTATTTT. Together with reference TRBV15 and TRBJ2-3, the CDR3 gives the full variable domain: DAMVIQNPRYQVTQFGKPVTLSCSQTLNHNVMYWYQQKSSQAPKLLFHYYDKDFNNEADTPDNFQSRRPNTSFCFLDIRSPGLGDTAMYLCATSSGAGSSDTQYFGPGTRLTVL.

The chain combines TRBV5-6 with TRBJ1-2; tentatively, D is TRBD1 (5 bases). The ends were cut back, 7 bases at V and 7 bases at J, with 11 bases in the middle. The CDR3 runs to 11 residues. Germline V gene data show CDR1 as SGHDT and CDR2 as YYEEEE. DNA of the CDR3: TGTGCCAGCGGTATCCAGGGTGGCTACACCTTC. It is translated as CASGIQGGYTF.

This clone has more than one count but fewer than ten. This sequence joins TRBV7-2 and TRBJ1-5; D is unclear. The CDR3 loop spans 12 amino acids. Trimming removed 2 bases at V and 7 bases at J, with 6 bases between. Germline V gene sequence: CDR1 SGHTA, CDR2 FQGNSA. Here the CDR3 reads CASSLMGQPQHF. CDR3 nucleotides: TGTGCCAGCAGCTTAATGGGCCAGCCCCAGCATTTT.

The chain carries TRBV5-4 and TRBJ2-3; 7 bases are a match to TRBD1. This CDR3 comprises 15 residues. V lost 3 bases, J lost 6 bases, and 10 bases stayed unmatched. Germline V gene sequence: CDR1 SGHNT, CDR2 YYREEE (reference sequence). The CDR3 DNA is TGTGCCAGCAGCTCGAGGGGGCCCCTTGGGGATACGCAGTATTTT. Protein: CASSSRGPLGDTQYF.

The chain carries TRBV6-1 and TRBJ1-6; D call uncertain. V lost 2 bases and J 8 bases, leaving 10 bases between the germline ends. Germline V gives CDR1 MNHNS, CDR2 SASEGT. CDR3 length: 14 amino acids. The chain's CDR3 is CASSETASHSPLHF. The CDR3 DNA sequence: TGTGCCAGCAGTGAAACAGCCTCTCATTCACCCCTCCACTTT.

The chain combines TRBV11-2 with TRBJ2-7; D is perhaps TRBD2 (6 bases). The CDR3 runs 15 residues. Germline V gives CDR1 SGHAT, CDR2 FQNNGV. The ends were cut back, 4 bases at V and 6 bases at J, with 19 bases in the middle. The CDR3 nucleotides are TGTGCCAGCAGCTCCCTCCAAGGGAGGATAGGCGAGCAGTACTTC. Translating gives CASSSLQGRIGEQYF.

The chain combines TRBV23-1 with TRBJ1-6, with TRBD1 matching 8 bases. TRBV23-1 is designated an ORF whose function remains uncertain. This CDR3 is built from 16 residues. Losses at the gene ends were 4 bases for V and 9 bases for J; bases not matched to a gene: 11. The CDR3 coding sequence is TGCGCCAGCAGTCTCGTAGAGACAGGGGATAGTTCACCCCTCCACTTT. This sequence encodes CASSLVETGDSSPLHF.

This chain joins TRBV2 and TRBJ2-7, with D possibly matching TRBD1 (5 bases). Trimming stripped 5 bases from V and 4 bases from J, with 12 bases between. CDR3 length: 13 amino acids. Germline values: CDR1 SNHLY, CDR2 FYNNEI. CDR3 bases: TGTGCCAGCAGTCATACCGACAGTTACGAGCAGTACTTC. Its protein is CASSHTDSYEQYF.

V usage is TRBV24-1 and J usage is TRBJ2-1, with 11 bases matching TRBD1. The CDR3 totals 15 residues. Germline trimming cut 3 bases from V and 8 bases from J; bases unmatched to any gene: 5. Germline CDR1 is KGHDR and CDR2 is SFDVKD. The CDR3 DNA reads TGTGCCACCAGTGATCCCAAGGGACAGGGGGATGAGCAGTTCTTC. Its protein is CATSDPKGQGDEQFF.

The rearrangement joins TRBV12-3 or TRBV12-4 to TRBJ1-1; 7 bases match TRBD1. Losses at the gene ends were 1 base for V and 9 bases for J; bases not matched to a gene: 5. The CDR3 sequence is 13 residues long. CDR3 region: CASSLERDSKAFF. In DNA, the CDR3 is TGTGCCAGCAGTTTAGAAAGGGACAGCAAAGCTTTCTTT.

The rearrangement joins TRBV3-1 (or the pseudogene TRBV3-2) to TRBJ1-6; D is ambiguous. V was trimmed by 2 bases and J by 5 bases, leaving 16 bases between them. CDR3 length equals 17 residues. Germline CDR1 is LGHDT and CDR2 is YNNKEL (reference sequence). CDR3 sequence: CASSQRFTGLHNSPLHF. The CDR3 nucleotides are TGTGCCAGCAGCCAAAGGTTTACTGGACTGCATAATTCACCCCTCCACTTT.

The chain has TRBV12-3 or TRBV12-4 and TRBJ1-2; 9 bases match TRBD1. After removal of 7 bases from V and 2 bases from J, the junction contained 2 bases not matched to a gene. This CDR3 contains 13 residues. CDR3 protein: CASTDRGNYGYTF. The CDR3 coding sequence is TGTGCCAGCACCGACAGGGGGAACTATGGCTACACCTTC.